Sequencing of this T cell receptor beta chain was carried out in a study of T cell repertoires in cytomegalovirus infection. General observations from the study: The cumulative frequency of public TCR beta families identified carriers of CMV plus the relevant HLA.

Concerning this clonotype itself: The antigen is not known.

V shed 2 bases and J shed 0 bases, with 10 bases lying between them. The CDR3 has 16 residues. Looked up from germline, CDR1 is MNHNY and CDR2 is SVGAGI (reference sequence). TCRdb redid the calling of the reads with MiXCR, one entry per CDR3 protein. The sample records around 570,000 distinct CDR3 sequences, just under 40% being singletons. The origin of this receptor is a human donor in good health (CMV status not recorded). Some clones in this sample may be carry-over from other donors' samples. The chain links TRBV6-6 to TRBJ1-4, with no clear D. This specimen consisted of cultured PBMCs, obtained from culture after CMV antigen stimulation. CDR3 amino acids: CASSYHPESTNEKLFF. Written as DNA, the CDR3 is TGTGCCAGCAGTTACCACCCAGAGTCAACTAATGAAAAACTGTTTTTT.